A selection of T cell receptor beta chains follows, all from one sample in a study of blood T cell repertoires in COVID-19. Profiled with immunoSEQ multiplex PCR; TCRdb holds only in-frame clones, not every one. Of some 140,000 clones listed, roughly 78% are singletons. Sequences were obtained from peripheral blood. The source is a man aged 80 or over with acute or convalescent COVID-19. Each CDR3 is given with its conserved first and last residue. D genes are given only for firm matches. Only part of the rows carry a size: once, few, many, or a class if the clone is expanded.

j_call | d_call | clone_size | cdr3_length | v_call | cdr3_aa | cdr3_nt
TRBJ1-1 | TRBD1 | NA | 14 | TRBV19 | CASTPGQGTDEAFF | TGTGCCAGTACCCCGGGACAGGGAACAGATGAAGCTTTCTTT
TRBJ2-4 | NA | few | 14 | TRBV5-1 | CASSLELAKNIQYF | TGCGCCAGCAGCTTGGAACTAGCCAAAAACATTCAGTACTTC
TRBJ2-1 | NA | NA | 13 | TRBV7-9 | CASSTKLGSEQFF | TGTGCCAGCAGCACCAAACTAGGAAGTGAGCAGTTCTTC
TRBJ2-5 | TRBD1 | once | 15 | TRBV19 | CASSTHRGRKETQYF | TGTGCCAGTAGTACCCACAGGGGGCGCAAGGAGACCCAGTACTTC
TRBJ2-6 | TRBD1 | NA | 19 | TRBV18 | CASSPPGQGASSGANVLTF | TGTGCCAGCTCACCCCCGGGACAGGGCGCGTCCTCTGGGGCCAACGTCCTGACTTTC
TRBJ1-5 | TRBD1 | NA | 16 | TRBV11-2 | CASTSLGRQGRQPQHF | TGTGCCAGCACCTCCTTGGGACGACAGGGAAGGCAGCCCCAGCATTTT
TRBJ2-3 | NA | NA | 17 | TRBV24-1 | CATSDPQFGGAGDTQYF | TGTGCCACCAGTGACCCCCAATTTGGAGGGGCTGGAGATACGCAGTATTTT
TRBJ2-7 | NA | NA | 15 | TRBV2 | CASREQYMSAYEQYF | TGTGCCAGCAGGGAACAGTATATGTCAGCCTACGAGCAGTACTTC
TRBJ2-7 | TRBD2 | NA | 17 | TRBV4-3 | CASSQTPAGATPSEQYF | TGCGCCAGCAGCCAAACCCCAGCGGGGGCCACACCGTCCGAGCAGTACTTC
TRBJ1-4 | NA | NA | 13 | TRBV5-1 | CASSPVSYEKLFF | TGCGCCAGCAGCCCTGTATCGTATGAAAAACTGTTTTTT
TRBJ1-2 | NA | NA | 13 | TRBV6-4 | CASSVERNYGYTF | TGTGCCAGCAGTGTCGAGCGGAACTATGGCTACACCTTC
TRBJ2-2 | TRBD1 | NA | 12 | TRBV29-1 | CVTGPGTGELFF | TGCGTGACAGGGCCTGGCACCGGGGAGCTGTTTTTT
TRBJ2-1 | NA | once | 13 | TRBV19 | CASSLGLPDEQFF | TGTGCCAGTAGTTTAGGTCTCCCCGATGAGCAGTTCTTC
TRBJ2-1 | NA | NA | 13 | TRBV5-6 | CASSVGTFNEQFF | TGTGCCAGCAGCGTCGGGACTTTTAATGAGCAGTTCTTC
TRBJ1-1 | NA | NA | 12 | TRBV5-4 | CASSSTVTEAFF | TGTGCCAGCAGCTCGACAGTCACTGAAGCTTTCTTT
TRBJ2-7 | NA | NA | 14 | TRBV7-2 | CASSSPAGAYEQYF | TGTGCCAGCAGCTCGCCGGCGGGGGCGTACGAGCAGTACTTC
TRBJ2-2 | TRBD1 | NA | 15 | TRBV6-6 | CASSQGTGHIGELFF | TGTGCCAGCAGTCAGGGGACAGGGCATATCGGGGAGCTGTTTTTT
TRBJ1-5 | TRBD1 | NA | 16 | TRBV2 | CASSEIGRGPPQPQHF | TGTGCCAGCAGTGAAATCGGCAGGGGGCCACCCCAGCCCCAGCATTTT
TRBJ1-1 | NA | NA | 14 | TRBV28 | CASSFNDRNTEAFF | TGTGCCAGCAGTTTTAACGACAGGAACACTGAAGCTTTCTTT
TRBJ1-6 | NA | few | 14 | TRBV3-1/TRBV3-2 | CASSQGQENSPLHF | TGTGCCAGCAGCCAGGGGCAGGAGAATTCACCCCTCCACTTT
TRBJ2-1 | NA | NA | 19 | TRBV14 | CASSQEIPGLRSSYNEQFF | TGTGCCAGCAGCCAAGAGATCCCGGGTCTTAGAAGCTCCTACAATGAGCAGTTCTTC
TRBJ2-2 | NA | NA | 15 | TRBV5-4 | CASSPGTPNTGELFF | TGTGCCAGCAGCCCCGGGACACCGAACACCGGGGAGCTGTTTTTT
TRBJ1-2 | TRBD1 | NA | 15 | TRBV18 | CASSPPHRGLGGYTF | TGTGCCAGCTCACCACCGCACAGGGGGTTGGGTGGCTACACCTTC
TRBJ2-1 | NA | NA | 20 | TRBV21-1 | CASSKSMTPPGTGVYNEQFF | TGTGCCAGCAGCAAAAGTATGACTCCGCCTGGGACAGGGGTCTACAATGAGCAGTTCTTC
TRBJ2-3 | NA | NA | 14 | TRBV19 | CATYGKGITDTQYF | TGTGCCACCTATGGGAAGGGGATAACAGATACGCAGTATTTT
TRBJ2-5 | NA | few | 13 | TRBV3-1/TRBV3-2 | CASTRAGRETQYF | TGTGCCAGCACGCGGGCGGGGAGAGAGACCCAGTACTTC
TRBJ1-2 | NA | NA | 16 | TRBV7-8 | CASSLESPGGADGYTF | TGTGCCAGCAGCTTAGAATCTCCGGGGGGGGCAGATGGCTACACCTTC
TRBJ1-6 | TRBD1 | NA | 15 | TRBV14 | CASSQKRDRDSPLHF | TGTGCCAGCAGCCAAAAACGGGACAGGGATTCACCCCTCCACTTT
TRBJ2-5 | TRBD1 | NA | 11 | TRBV7-8 | CASSGRGQPDF | TGTGCCAGCAGCGGTAGGGGACAGCCTGACTTC
TRBJ1-1 | NA | NA | 12 | TRBV6-4 | CASSGAGTEAFF | TGTGCCAGCAGTGGTGCCGGGACTGAAGCTTTCTTT
TRBJ2-5 | TRBD1 | NA | 13 | TRBV5-6 | CASSLGQQETQYF | TGTGCCAGCAGCCTGGGACAGCAAGAGACCCAGTACTTC
TRBJ1-2 | NA | NA | 13 | TRBV27 | CASSFRGTYGYTF | TGTGCCAGCAGTTTTCGGGGAACCTATGGCTACACCTTC
TRBJ1-3 | TRBD1 | NA | 15 | TRBV19 | CASSGTGWSGNTIYF | TGTGCCAGTAGTGGGACAGGCTGGAGTGGAAACACCATATATTTT
TRBJ2-1 | TRBD2 | NA | 17 | TRBV25-1 | CASSVRAGAGGRDEQFF | TGTGCCAGCAGTGTCCGAGCCGGAGCGGGGGGTCGGGATGAGCAGTTCTTC
TRBJ2-1 | NA | NA | 11 | TRBV10-3 | CAISGGSEQFF | TGTGCCATCAGTGGAGGGAGTGAGCAGTTCTTC
TRBJ2-2 | NA | once | 13 | TRBV2 | CASIPQGPGELFF | TGTGCCAGCATCCCTCAGGGCCCCGGGGAGCTGTTTTTT
TRBJ2-3 | NA | once | 16 | TRBV7-8 | CASSSRLGGPTDTQYF | TGTGCCAGCAGCTCCCGTCTCGGGGGGCCCACAGATACGCAGTATTTT
TRBJ2-2 | NA | NA | 17 | TRBV5-4 | CASSRGGRGDGTGELFF | TGTGCCAGCAGCCGTGGTGGCAGGGGCGATGGGACCGGGGAGCTGTTTTTT
TRBJ1-1 | NA | NA | 13 | TRBV29-1 | CSVEARMNTEAFF | TGCAGCGTTGAGGCCAGGATGAACACTGAAGCTTTCTTT
TRBJ2-5 | NA | NA | 14 | TRBV15 | CATSRGAGPETQYF | TGTGCCACCAGCAGAGGGGCTGGCCCGGAGACCCAGTACTTC